These 30 T cell receptor beta chains were all obtained from the same sample, sequenced in a study of OX40 agonist ivuxolimab in advanced cancers. Clones were read by immunoSEQ multiplex PCR, and TCRdb kept only the in-frame ones, dropping some. The repertoire holds around 120,000 clones, 85% to 90% seen once, with roughly 0.59% in the top ten. The sample here was CD4+ or CD8+ T cells sorted from blood, taken in a trial of the OX40 agonist ivuxolimab. The receptors here all came from an adult with an advanced solid tumor such as melanoma, head and neck, liver or kidney cancer.

J is TRBJ2-5 and V is TRBV7-2, with D perhaps TRBD2 (6 bases). Trimming pared 5 bases from V and 4 bases from J, leaving 14 bases between. Germline CDR1 reads SGHTA; CDR2 reads FQGNSA. CDR3 length: 14 residues. The CDR3 loop reads CASSRDGGRETQYF. CDR3 coding DNA: TGTGCCAGCAGCCGGGACGGAGGGCGAGAGACCCAGTACTTC. Drawing the rest from reference TRBV7-2 and TRBJ2-5, the complete variable domain is GAGVSQSPSNKVTEKGKDVELRCDPISGHTALYWYRQSLGQGLEFLIYFQGNSAPDKSGLPSDRFSAERTGGSVSTLTIQRTQQEDSAVYLCASSRDGGRETQYFGPGTRLLVL.

V and J are TRBV14 and TRBJ1-5; D gene uncertain. The CDR3 has 13 amino acids. The V gene lost 3 bases and the J gene lost 1 base, with 4 bases spanning the gap. Germline V CDR1 and CDR2: SGHDN, FVKESK. The CDR3 DNA reads TGTGCCAGCAGCCAGCGGAGCAATCAGCCCCAGCATTTT. Its translation is CASSQRSNQPQHF.

The genes are TRBV29-1 and TRBJ2-1, with TRBD1 identical over 10 bases. J was trimmed by 6 bases and V by 4 bases; bases with no gene match: 6. The CDR3 totals 14 residues. Germline values: CDR1 SQVTM, CDR2 ANQGSEA. The CDR3 here is CSVARDRGLNEQFF. Written as DNA, the CDR3 is TGCAGCGTTGCCCGGGACAGGGGTCTCAATGAGCAGTTCTTC.

The CDR3 bases are TGCGCCAGCAGCCCAGACAGGGAGGGTGGCTACACCTTC. Translating gives CASSPDREGGYTF. J is TRBJ1-2 and V is TRBV5-1; 7 nucleotides match TRBD1. Germline trimming cut 4 bases from V and 7 bases from J; bases unmatched to any gene: 7. The CDR3 is 13 amino acids. Per germline, CDR1 SGHRS and CDR2 YFSETQ.

The chain has TRBV9 and TRBJ2-3, with D perhaps matching TRBD1 or TRBD2 (5 bases each). V dropped 0 bases and J dropped 1 base, with 9 bases sitting between them. The germline V gene encodes CDR1 SGDLS and CDR2 YYNGEE. The CDR3 sequence is 15 residues long. The CDR3 loop is CASSVDGDRTDTQYF. In DNA form, the CDR3 reads TGTGCCAGCAGCGTAGACGGGGACCGCACAGATACGCAGTATTTT.

The CDR3 region is CASSQEPTGRFTEAFF. In nucleotides, the CDR3 is TGCGCCAGCAGCCAAGAACCGACAGGCCGGTTCACTGAAGCTTTCTTT. J is TRBJ1-1 and V is TRBV4-3, with D tentatively TRBD1 (6 bases). V shed 0 bases and J shed 4 bases, with 15 bases lying between them. Per the germline V gene, CDR1 is LGHNA and CDR2 is YSLEER. The CDR3 consists of 16 residues.

This chain connects TRBV28 to TRBJ1-1; D is ambiguous. Germline CDR1 reads MDHEN; CDR2 reads SYDVKM. The germline V and J ends were trimmed by 3 bases and 0 bases, with 8 bases remaining between them. This CDR3 has 14 residues. This chain's CDR3 is CASSFGGVNTEAFF. The CDR3 region has the DNA TGTGCCAGCAGTTTTGGAGGAGTGAACACTGAAGCTTTCTTT.

V gene TRBV6-4 combines with J gene TRBJ2-3; a possible D gene is TRBD1 (6 bases). V was shortened by 3 bases and J by 2 bases, with 12 bases between the two germline ends. The CDR3 consists of 15 residues. CDR1 and CDR2 from the germline V gene are MRHNA and SNTAGT. CDR3 amino acids: CASSETGLVTDTQYF. DNA of the CDR3: TGTGCCAGCAGTGAAACAGGGCTAGTCACAGATACGCAGTATTTT.

The rearrangement links TRBV28 to TRBJ1-5, with TRBD1 identical over 8 bases. Germline-derived CDR1 and CDR2 are MDHEN and SYDVKM. CDR3 length: 15 residues. The V gene end was trimmed by 6 bases and the J gene end by 4 bases; junction bases not matched to a gene: 8. The CDR3 protein is CASSGAGGRNQPQHF. CDR3 DNA sequence: TGTGCCAGCAGCGGGGCAGGGGGCAGGAATCAGCCCCAGCATTTT.

J is TRBJ2-1 and V is TRBV5-5; the D gene is possibly TRBD2 (6 bases). This CDR3 is 15 amino acids long. The V end lost 0 bases, the J end lost 12 bases, and 19 bases lay between the germline ends. CDR1 SGHKS and CDR2 YYEKEE come from the germline V gene (reference sequence). CDR3 in amino acids: CASSLALSSGVGQFF. The CDR3 nucleotides are TGTGCCAGCAGCTTGGCCTTGTCTTCGGGGGTAGGGCAGTTCTTC.

This chain connects TRBV30 to TRBJ2-3, with no clear D. The length of the CDR3 is 12 residues. Germline V lookup: CDR1 GTSNPN, CDR2 SVGIG (reference sequence). V shed 2 bases and J shed 3 bases, with 6 bases lying between them. The CDR3 nucleotides are TGTGCCTGGAGTCAACGAACAGATACGCAGTATTTT. It yields the protein CAWSQRTDTQYF.

The rearrangement uses TRBV5-1 and TRBJ1-2, with unresolved D. The CDR3 contains 14 residues. Germline V gene lookup returns CDR1 SGHRS and CDR2 YFSETQ. Trimming stripped 0 bases from V and 4 bases from J, with 10 bases between. This CDR3 is CASSLDRAPYGYTF. CDR3 DNA sequence: TGCGCCAGCAGCTTGGACCGGGCACCCTATGGCTACACCTTC.

There are a few counts of this clone. The chain's CDR3 is CASSSGQSYTF. DNA for the CDR3: TGTGCCAGTAGTTCAGGACAGAGCTACACCTTC. The genes are TRBV19 and TRBJ1-2, with D possibly being TRBD1 (6 bases). CDR1 and CDR2 from the germline V gene are LNHDA and SQIVND (reference sequence). V shed 5 bases and J shed 9 bases, with 10 bases lying between them. The CDR3 consists of 11 residues.

A single count supports this clone. The J gene is TRBJ1-1, the V gene TRBV9; 8 nucleotides agree with TRBD1. This CDR3 contains 19 residues. With 0 bases clipped from V and 0 bases from J, the junction kept 13 bases outside the gene matches. Germline-derived CDR1 and CDR2 are SGDLS and YYNGEE. CDR3: CASSVASQGAGGLNTEAFF. CDR3 sequence (DNA): TGTGCCAGCAGCGTAGCCTCTCAGGGGGCAGGGGGCCTGAACACTGAAGCTTTCTTT.

V is TRBV10-3 and J is TRBJ2-2; TRBD1 is a possible D gene (6 bases). Germline CDR1 ENHRY, CDR2 SYGVKD. The CDR3 has 14 amino acids. Between the trimmed V and J ends, which lost 5 bases and 1 base, there was a span of 8 bases. In DNA form, the CDR3 reads TGTGCCATCAGTCCACAGGGGAACACCGGGGAGCTGTTTTTT. This gives the protein CAISPQGNTGELFF.

The chain combines TRBV7-2 with TRBJ2-3, with 9 bases aligning to TRBD1. CDR1 and CDR2 from the germline V gene are SGHTA and FQGNSA. Trimming took 0 bases from V and 6 from J; bases not matched to a gene: 4. This CDR3 spans 15 amino acids. In DNA form, the CDR3 reads TGTGCCAGCAGCTTAGCGGTGACAGGGGGTGATACGCAGTATTTT. This codes for CASSLAVTGGDTQYF.

This clone was detected once. V is TRBV4-3 and J is TRBJ2-2, with 7 bases fitting TRBD2. This CDR3 comprises 16 residues. V trimming: 2 bases; J trimming: 1 base; junction bases outside the gene matches: 4. Germline V lookup: CDR1 LGHNA, CDR2 YSLEER. This chain's CDR3 is CASSQKPGGNTGELFF. CDR3 DNA: TGCGCCAGCAGCCAAAAACCGGGGGGGAACACCGGGGAGCTGTTTTTT.

The V call is TRBV7-9, the J call TRBJ1-4, with D tentatively TRBD1 (6 bases). The CDR3 spans 15 residues. The germline gives CDR1 SEHNR, CDR2 FQNEAQ (reference sequence). V was shortened by 5 bases and J by 0 bases, with 10 bases between the two germline ends. As DNA, the CDR3 is TGTGCCAGCAGCCCCAGACAGGCAACTAATGAAAAACTGTTTTTT. Encoded protein: CASSPRQATNEKLFF.

The chain couples TRBV18 to TRBJ1-4; possible D gene TRBD1, 6 bases. Germline CDR1 and CDR2: KGHSH and LQKENI. V was pared by 2 bases and J by 4 bases, with 11 bases between. The CDR3 sequence is 15 residues long. The CDR3 DNA is TGTGCCAGCTCACCAGGGGGCCTCGGTAATGAAAAACTGTTTTTT. It is translated as CASSPGGLGNEKLFF.

This clone was detected once. The chain is built from TRBV4-3 and TRBJ2-3, with a possible D match to TRBD2 (5 bases). V was shortened by 0 bases and J by 3 bases, with 10 bases between the two germline ends. The CDR3 has 15 residues. Germline CDR1 and CDR2: LGHNA and YSLEER. CDR3 sequence reads: CASSQEGRGTDTQYF. In DNA form, the CDR3 reads TGCGCCAGCAGCCAAGAGGGTCGGGGAACAGATACGCAGTATTTT.

The chain employs TRBV18 and TRBJ2-1; a possible D gene is TRBD2 (6 bases). Germline values: CDR1 KGHSH, CDR2 LQKENI. CDR3 length equals 14 residues. V was trimmed by 4 bases and J by 5 bases, leaving 12 bases between them. The CDR3 spells CASSLGDWDNEQFF. CDR3 coding DNA: TGTGCCAGCTCACTCGGGGACTGGGACAATGAGCAGTTCTTC.

This sequence joins TRBV4-2 and TRBJ2-5; 9 bases agree with TRBD1. The CDR3 runs to 16 residues. The V segment lost 1 base and the J segment 0 bases; nucleotides outside the gene matches: 3. Looked up from germline, CDR1 is LGHNA and CDR2 is YNFKEQ. The CDR3 DNA follows: TGTGCCAGCAGCCAAGCGGGACAGGGCTACCAAGAGACCCAGTACTTC. It specifies CASSQAGQGYQETQYF.

The genes are TRBV2 and TRBJ2-3, with 9 positions matching TRBD1. Germline V gene data show CDR1 as SNHLY and CDR2 as FYNNEI. The V segment lost 6 bases and the J segment 2 bases; nucleotides outside the gene matches: 6. The CDR3 has 15 amino acids. The CDR3 region is CASSPRTGVTDTQYF. In DNA, the CDR3 is TGTGCCAGCAGCCCTCGGACAGGGGTCACAGATACGCAGTATTTT.

The chain links TRBV30 to TRBJ2-2, with D possibly matching TRBD1 (6 bases). CDR1 is GTSNPN and CDR2 is SVGIG in the germline V gene (reference sequence). V lost 0 bases and J 7 bases, leaving 21 bases between the germline ends. This CDR3 has 17 residues. CDR3 residues: CAWSVTRQGRVSGELFF. CDR3 DNA: TGTGCCTGGAGTGTAACTAGGCAGGGGCGGGTCAGCGGGGAGCTGTTTTTT.

This clone was counted a single time. The chain combines TRBV2 with TRBJ2-1; 14 positions agree with TRBD2. V lost 0 bases, J lost 12 bases, and 4 bases stayed unmatched. The CDR3 has 15 amino acids. CDR1 and CDR2 (germline): SNHLY, FYNNEI. CDR3 protein: CASSEATSGGGSQFF. The CDR3 nucleotides read TGTGCCAGCAGTGAAGCGACTAGCGGGGGGGGTTCGCAGTTCTTC.

Note on this clone: Sequence at one end of the junction differs from germline and may be a read error. The rearrangement links TRBV2 to TRBJ2-5; D uncertain. This CDR3 region has 13 residues. Germline CDR1 SNHLY, CDR2 FYNNEI. CDR3 nucleotides: TGTGCCAGCAGAGAAGGGTCTGTCGAGACCCAGTACTTC. Amino acids: CASREGSVETQYF. Drawing the rest from reference TRBV2 and TRBJ2-5, the complete variable domain is EPEVTQTPSHQVTQMGQEVILRCVPISNHLYFYWYRQILGQKVEFLVSFYNNEISEKSEIFDDQFSVERPDGSNFTLKIRSTKLEDSAMYFCASREGSVETQYFGPGTRLLVL.

The J gene is TRBJ2-1, the V gene TRBV7-9; the match to TRBD2 covers 11 bases. Germline V lookup: CDR1 SEHNR, CDR2 FQNEAQ (reference sequence). The CDR3 is 15 residues long. Trimming at V came to 0 bases and at J to 8 bases, leaving 3 bases not matched to a gene. CDR3 protein: CASSLALAGVDEQFF. The CDR3 region has the DNA TGTGCCAGCAGCTTAGCACTAGCGGGGGTGGATGAGCAGTTCTTC. Using reference TRBV7-9 and TRBJ2-1 for the parts outside the CDR3, the full variable domain is DTGVSQNPRHKITKRGQNVTFRCDPISEHNRLYWYRQTLGQGPEFLTYFQNEAQLEKSRLLSDRFSAERPKGSFSTLEIQRTEQGDSAMYLCASSLALAGVDEQFFGPGTRLTVL.

The chain recombines TRBV6-5 with TRBJ1-6; no clear D. CDR1 is MNHEY and CDR2 is SVGAGI in the germline V gene. V was clipped by 2 bases and J by 7 bases, with 6 bases between them. The CDR3 is made up of 13 amino acids. This chain's CDR3 is CASSYERNSPLHF. The CDR3 nucleotides are TGTGCCAGCAGTTACGAGAGAAATTCACCCCTCCACTTT.

CDR3 residues: CASSYQGAGNTIYF. CDR3 DNA sequence: TGTGCCAGCAGTTACCAGGGTGCTGGAAACACCATATATTTT. This chain connects TRBV6-5 to TRBJ1-3; possibly TRBD1 for D (5 bases). The germline V and J ends were trimmed by 2 bases and 2 bases, with 7 bases remaining between them. Germline V gene lookup returns CDR1 MNHEY and CDR2 SVGAGI. The CDR3 extends over 14 amino acids.

The CDR3 coding sequence is TGTGCCAGCTCACCGACAGAGATGGGCGAGCAGTACTTC. This gives the protein CASSPTEMGEQYF. V is TRBV18 and J is TRBJ2-7; D is possibly TRBD1 (5 bases). The CDR3 covers 13 residues. V lost 3 bases to trimming and J lost 6 bases, with 12 bases between them. Germline-derived CDR1 and CDR2 are KGHSH and LQKENI.